One TCR beta chain is described in this entry. Its target is not known. 60 Vbeta and 13 Jbeta primers were used in PCR. Profiled with immunoSEQ multiplex PCR; TCRdb holds only in-frame clones, not every one. The data hold more than 90,000 clones, with around four fifths observed a single time. This sample was taken from a study of cytomegalovirus exposure and HLA in healthy donors. Whole-study findings and limits: Across HLA loci, a later analysis found differing TCR association rates, with DRB1 most and HLA-C fewest. In terms of immune exposure information, only CMV serostatus was available.

Germline V gene sequence: CDR1 LNHDA, CDR2 SQIVND (reference sequence). The CDR3 covers 14 residues. Trimming took off 8 bases at V and 2 bases at J, with 13 bases between the two ends. The receptor was derived from a man between 35 and 55 years old in good health and CMV-seronegative. The chain couples TRBV19 to TRBJ1-5, with D tentatively TRBD1 (5 bases). The sample consisted of PBMCs. The CDR3 region has the DNA TGTGCCAGTGCAGGGACGGGGGGCAATCAGCCCCAGCATTTT. Translated, it gives CASAGTGGNQPQHF.